These 9 T cell receptor beta chains were all obtained from the same sample, sequenced in a study of CD8 T cells in Susac syndrome. Reverse transcription of about 0.5 to 1 ug RNA was carried out with random hexamers. One entry per CDR3 protein results from TCRdb running MiXCR on the immunoSEQ multiplex PCR reads. The profile covers about 200,000 distinct CDR3 sequences, with about 95% appearing a single time and around 0.1% taken by the ten largest. The sample comprised CD4+ T cells from PBMCs. The receptors originated from a human donor in good health.

This chain joins TRBV28 and TRBJ1-2; no clear D gene. Germline values: CDR1 MDHEN, CDR2 SYDVKM. This CDR3 is built from 13 residues. V was trimmed by 5 bases and J by 1 base, leaving 8 bases between them. The CDR3 spells CASSPRVNYGYTF. DNA for the CDR3: TGTGCCAGCAGTCCACGCGTTAACTATGGCTACACCTTC.

The chain has TRBV19 and TRBJ1-5, with D tentatively TRBD1 (6 bases). The germline CDR1 and CDR2 sequences are LNHDA and SQIVND (reference sequence). The CDR3 is 14 residues long. The germline V and J ends were trimmed by 3 bases and 5 bases, with 11 bases remaining between them. CDR3 in amino acids: CASSIPQGHQPQHF. CDR3 sequence (DNA): TGTGCCAGTAGTATCCCACAGGGACATCAGCCCCAGCATTTT.

The DNA of the CDR3 is TGTGCCAGCAGCTTAGGATTTTTGTTCGGTTCACCCCTCCACTTT. Protein product: CASSLGFLFGSPLHF. V and J are TRBV7-8 and TRBJ1-6; no definite D call. This CDR3 region has 15 residues. Germline V gene lookup returns CDR1 SGHVS and CDR2 FQNEAQ. Trimming left V 1 base short and J 9 bases short, with 13 bases between.

The CDR3 DNA reads TGCAGCGTTGGACAGGGCGGTGGCTACACCTTC. Protein product: CSVGQGGGYTF. The chain employs TRBV29-1 and TRBJ1-2; 7 positions agree with TRBD1. Looked up from germline, CDR1 is SQVTM and CDR2 is ANQGSEA. The CDR3 runs 11 residues. V lost 4 bases and J lost 7; bases outside the gene matches: 3.

The chain combines TRBV23-1 with TRBJ1-1; D unresolved. TRBV23-1 is designated an ORF whose function remains uncertain. The CDR3 has 10 amino acids. Trimming removed 4 bases at V and 8 bases at J, with 5 bases between. The CDR3 region is CASSPKEAFF. The CDR3 bases are TGCGCCAGCAGTCCAAAAGAAGCTTTCTTT.

This clonotype showed up just once. J is TRBJ2-2 and V is TRBV3-1; the D call may be TRBD1 or TRBD2 (5 bases each). Per germline, CDR1 LGHDT and CDR2 YNNKEL (reference sequence). Between the trimmed V and J ends, which lost 0 bases and 6 bases, there was a span of 20 bases. The CDR3 is 18 amino acids. CDR3 in amino acids: CASSQEAPGPVVAGELFF. The CDR3 DNA is TGTGCCAGCAGCCAAGAGGCACCGGGACCTGTAGTAGCCGGGGAGCTGTTTTTT.

V gene TRBV3-1 combines with J gene TRBJ2-1; D possibly corresponds to TRBD1 (8 bases). Between the trimmed V and J ends, which lost 4 bases and 5 bases, there was a span of 18 bases. Germline CDR1 LGHDT, CDR2 YNNKEL (reference sequence). The CDR3 covers 16 residues. The CDR3 DNA sequence: TGTGCCAGCAGCCGCCACAGGGGGGGAACTAACAATGAGCAGTTCTTC. Translation gives CASSRHRGGTNNEQFF.

J is TRBJ2-7 and V is TRBV30; possibly TRBD1 for D (6 bases). The CDR3 consists of 12 residues. Germline-derived CDR1 and CDR2 are GTSNPN and SVGIG (reference sequence). V gave up 2 bases and J gave up 4 bases, with 9 bases separating them. CDR3 protein: CAWSRGGYEQYV. DNA for the CDR3: TGTGCCTGGAGTCGAGGGGGATACGAGCAGTACGTC.

This chain connects TRBV20-1 to TRBJ2-5; D may be TRBD2 (7 bases). Germline CDR1 reads DFQATT; CDR2 reads SNEGSKA (reference sequence). V gave up 6 bases and J gave up 7 bases, with 15 bases separating them. The CDR3 loop spans 12 amino acids. Here the CDR3 DNA reads TGCAGTGCCCGGGACACGGGGGGGACCCAGTACTTC. Translated: CSARDTGGTQYF.